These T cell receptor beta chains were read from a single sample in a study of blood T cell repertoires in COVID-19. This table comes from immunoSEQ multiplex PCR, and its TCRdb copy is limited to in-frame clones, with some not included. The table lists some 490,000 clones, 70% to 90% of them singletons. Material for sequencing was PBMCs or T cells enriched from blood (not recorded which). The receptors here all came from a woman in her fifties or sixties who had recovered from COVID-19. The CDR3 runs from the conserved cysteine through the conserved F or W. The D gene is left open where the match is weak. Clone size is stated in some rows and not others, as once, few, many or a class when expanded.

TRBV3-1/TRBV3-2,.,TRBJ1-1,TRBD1,CASSQGRTGASQAFF
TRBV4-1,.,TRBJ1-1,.,CASSLGVSNTEAFF
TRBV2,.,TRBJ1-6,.,CASSDPRESGYNSPLHF
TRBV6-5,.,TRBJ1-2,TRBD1,CASTTDRSGYTF
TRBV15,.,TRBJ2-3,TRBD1,CATSMTGWSTDTQYF
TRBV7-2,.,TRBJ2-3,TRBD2,CASSSGLAGPSTDTQYF
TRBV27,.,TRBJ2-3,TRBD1,CATRDRSTDTQYF
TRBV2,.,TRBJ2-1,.,CASEPTAYNEQFF
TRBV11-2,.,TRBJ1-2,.,CASSLTGIGGYTF
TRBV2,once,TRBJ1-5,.,CASSQAAGNQPQHF
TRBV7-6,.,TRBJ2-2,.,CAISQENTGELFF
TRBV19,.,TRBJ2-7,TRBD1,CASRKEQGGREQYF
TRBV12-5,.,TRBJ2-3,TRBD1,CASGLGRGFTDTQYF
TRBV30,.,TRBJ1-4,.,CAWSYREMNEKLFF
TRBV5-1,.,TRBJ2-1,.,CASSLESSGNEQFF
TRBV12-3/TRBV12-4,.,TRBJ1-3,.,CASSAGENTIYF